The 17 T cell receptor beta chains in this list originate from one sample, sequenced in a study of human thymus T cells. Only in-frame clones appear in the TCRdb table, and some are missing; sequencing was by immunoSEQ multiplex PCR. Of 40,000 to 45,000 clones in the sample, 94% were seen once. The material sequenced was blood. Source of these receptors: a boy under two years old with a congenital heart defect but otherwise immunologically healthy.

The chain uses TRBV9 and TRBJ2-2, with no clear D. This CDR3 is built from 13 residues. CDR1 and CDR2 (germline): SGDLS, YYNGEE. The V end lost 1 base, the J end lost 5 bases, and 6 bases lay between the germline ends. The CDR3 is CASSVWVTGELFF. CDR3 DNA: TGTGCCAGCAGCGTATGGGTGACCGGGGAGCTGTTTTTT.

The rearrangement joins TRBV6-1 to TRBJ1-3; no reliable D call. V was pared by 3 bases and J by 0 bases, with 6 bases between. The CDR3 is 14 residues long. Germline V gives CDR1 MNHNS, CDR2 SASEGT. The CDR3 spells CASSDAISGNTIYF. The CDR3 DNA reads TGTGCCAGCAGTGATGCGATCTCTGGAAACACCATATATTTT.

The V call is TRBV11-3, the J call TRBJ2-3; D is uncertain. Germline CDR1 SGHNT, CDR2 YENEEA. This CDR3 region has 13 residues. Trimming shortened V by 1 base and J by 1 base, and 3 bases separated the two germline ends. The CDR3 here is CASSLGGTDTQYF. The CDR3 DNA sequence: TGTGCCAGCAGCTTAGGGGGCACAGATACGCAGTATTTT.

The chain has TRBV30 and TRBJ1-5; D uncertain. The CDR3 sequence is 13 residues long. Germline-derived CDR1 and CDR2 are GTSNPN and SVGIG (reference sequence). V lost 0 bases and J lost 1, with 4 bases in between. The CDR3 region is CAWSVRSNQPQHF. CDR3 coding DNA: TGTGCCTGGAGTGTACGGAGCAATCAGCCCCAGCATTTT.

J is TRBJ1-5 and V is TRBV19; TRBD1 aligns across 10 bases. Trimming cost V 8 bases and J 5 bases; bases outside gene matches: 9. From germline, CDR1 is LNHDA and CDR2 SQIVND (reference sequence). The CDR3 extends over 15 amino acids. The CDR3 sequence is CASRRPTGGHQPQHF. The CDR3, as DNA: TGTGCCAGTCGCCGTCCGACAGGGGGCCATCAGCCCCAGCATTTT.

The CDR3 region is CASSLSSSPGETQYF. Written as DNA, the CDR3 is TGTGCCAGCAGCCTCTCTTCTAGTCCCGGAGAGACCCAGTACTTC. The gene calls are TRBV5-4 and TRBJ2-5; D call uncertain. Germline loops: CDR1 SGHNT, CDR2 YYREEE (reference sequence). The CDR3 is 15 residues long. V was cut by 4 bases and J by 4 bases, with 17 bases left in between.

The V and J genes are TRBV9 and TRBJ2-1, with 13 bases that match TRBD2. The CDR3 sequence is 16 residues long. The germline V gene encodes CDR1 SGDLS and CDR2 YYNGEE. V lost 3 bases to trimming and J lost 0 bases; unmatched junction nucleotides: 0. CDR3 protein: CASSGTSGGSYNEQFF. The CDR3 DNA follows: TGTGCCAGCAGCGGGACTAGCGGGGGCTCCTACAATGAGCAGTTCTTC.

This rearrangement joins TRBV6-5 to TRBJ2-1; 12 bases are shared with TRBD2. The ends lost 2 bases at V and 10 bases at J; junction bases unmatched: 6. This CDR3 region has 15 residues. CDR1 is MNHEY, CDR2 SVGAGI, per germline. This CDR3 is CASSYLAGGRGEQFF. In nucleotides, the CDR3 is TGTGCCAGCAGTTACCTAGCGGGGGGGCGGGGAGAGCAGTTCTTC.

The chain has TRBV4-1 and TRBJ1-1, with D possibly being TRBD1 (6 bases). This CDR3 has 15 amino acids. Trimming left V 2 bases short and J 1 base short, with 11 bases between. Germline V gene data show CDR1 as MGHRA and CDR2 as YSYEKL. CDR3 bases: TGCGCCAGCAGCCAACTACCGGGACAGAACACTGAAGCTTTCTTT. Its translation: CASSQLPGQNTEAFF.

The V gene is TRBV18, the J gene TRBJ1-3; possible D gene TRBD1, 5 bases. The CDR3 sequence is 16 residues long. Germline assignment: CDR1 KGHSH and CDR2 LQKENI. V dropped 0 bases and J dropped 0 bases, with 9 bases sitting between them. The CDR3 spells CASSPPLGTSGNTIYF. For the CDR3, the DNA is TGTGCCAGCTCACCACCCCTCGGGACCTCTGGAAACACCATATATTTT.

The sample holds one count of this clone. The chain is built from TRBV11-3 and TRBJ2-1, with 14 positions matching TRBD2. The junction had 5 bases not matched to a gene; V was cut back by 3 bases and J by 7 bases. CDR3 size: 16 residues. In germline, CDR1 is SGHNT, CDR2 YENEEA. CDR3 amino acids: CASSLTSGGARNEQFF. The CDR3 DNA is TGTGCCAGCAGCTTGACTAGCGGGGGGGCCCGGAATGAGCAGTTCTTC.

The CDR3 sequence is CASSRAGGYRTDTQYF. CDR3 nucleotide sequence: TGTGCCAGCAGCCGAGCGGGGGGCTACCGCACAGATACGCAGTATTTT. V usage is TRBV9 and J usage is TRBJ2-3, with 9 nucleotides matching TRBD2. CDR1 SGDLS and CDR2 YYNGEE come from the germline V gene. V trimming: 4 bases; J trimming: 1 base; junction bases outside the gene matches: 7. The CDR3 has 16 residues.

The V call is TRBV15, the J call TRBJ2-3, with a tentative D call TRBD2 (6 bases). This CDR3 has 14 amino acids. The germline CDR1 and CDR2 sequences are LNHNV and YYDKDF (reference sequence). V was shortened by 7 bases and J by 2 bases, with 13 bases between the two germline ends. CDR3 in amino acids: CATTPGDITDTQYF. As DNA, the CDR3 is TGTGCCACCACTCCGGGGGATATCACAGATACGCAGTATTTT.

The gene calls are TRBV5-5 and TRBJ2-7; 9 bases map to TRBD1. This CDR3 has 13 amino acids. Germline CDR1 reads SGHKS; CDR2 reads YYEKEE (reference sequence). The trim removed 4 bases at V and 2 bases at J, leaving 1 base unmatched. The CDR3 DNA sequence: TGTGCCAGCAGCCGACAGGGGGCCTACGAGCAGTACTTC. Its translation is CASSRQGAYEQYF.

This chain joins TRBV9 and TRBJ2-3, with 10 bases fitting TRBD2. The length of the CDR3 is 15 residues. The germline V gene has CDR1 SGDLS and CDR2 YYNGEE. The ends lost 2 bases at V and 8 bases at J; junction bases unmatched: 8. The CDR3 spells CASSVLAGGEGTQYF. The CDR3, as DNA: TGTGCCAGCAGCGTCTTAGCGGGGGGAGAGGGTACGCAGTATTTT.

The chain couples TRBV7-8 to TRBJ1-2, with TRBD1 identical over 8 bases. Germline trimming cut 4 bases from V and 4 bases from J; bases unmatched to any gene: 2. Germline CDR1 reads SGHVS; CDR2 reads FQNEAQ. The CDR3 is made up of 13 amino acids. The DNA for the CDR3 is TGTGCCAGCAGCTCCACAGGGGGCTATGGCTACACCTTC. The encoded protein is CASSSTGGYGYTF.

This chain connects TRBV5-8 to TRBJ2-5; 15 bases line up with TRBD2. The CDR3 is 19 amino acids. V lost 3 bases to trimming and J lost 3 bases; unmatched junction nucleotides: 12. Germline V gene data show CDR1 as SGHTS and CDR2 as YDEGEE. The CDR3 sequence: CASSSPRGLAGGLKETQYF. The DNA for the CDR3 is TGTGCCAGCAGCTCCCCTAGGGGACTAGCGGGGGGCCTAAAAGAGACCCAGTACTTC.